The 23 T cell receptor beta chains in this list originate from one sample, sequenced in a study of shared clonotypes between healthy human individuals. TCRdb's copy holds only in-frame clones and misses some; the assay was immunoSEQ multiplex PCR. This table has 2 million or so clones, 85% to 95% appearing once. Naive CD8 isolation took CD45RO-negative cells positively selected for CCR7 and excluded terminally differentiated effector memory CD45RA+ cells. Specimen: naive CD8+ T cells sorted from blood. Every receptor here comes from a young man in good health.

The J gene is TRBJ1-1, the V gene TRBV6-5, with D perhaps matching TRBD1 (5 bases). This CDR3 spans 14 amino acids. Trimming pared 7 bases from V and 1 base from J, leaving 13 bases between. Germline V gene data show CDR1 as MNHEY and CDR2 as SVGAGI. CDR3 bases: TGTGCCAGCACTAAGACGACAGAGAACACTGAAGCTTTCTTT. Amino acids: CASTKTTENTEAFF.

The chain uses TRBV6-6 and TRBJ1-1, with D possibly being TRBD1 (5 bases). The V gene's germline CDR1 is MNHNY and CDR2 SVGAGI (reference sequence). The CDR3 is 12 residues long. Trimming took off 0 bases at V and 10 bases at J, with 9 bases between the two ends. The CDR3 loop is CASSYSPGTAFF. In nucleotides, the CDR3 is TGTGCCAGCAGTTACTCCCCGGGGACAGCTTTCTTT.

V and J are TRBV19 and TRBJ2-7, with D possibly matching TRBD2 (6 bases). This CDR3 region has 13 residues. Between the trimmed V and J ends, which lost 7 bases and 5 bases, there was a span of 15 bases. The germline V gene has CDR1 LNHDA and CDR2 SQIVND (reference sequence). DNA of the CDR3: TGTGCCAGTACCGGCGGAGGGCTACACGAGCAGTACTTC. It is translated as CASTGGGLHEQYF.

The chain couples TRBV6-1 to TRBJ2-7; 9 positions agree with TRBD1. Germline trimming cut 2 bases from V and 2 bases from J; bases unmatched to any gene: 4. Germline V gene sequence: CDR1 MNHNS, CDR2 SASEGT. The CDR3 is 15 residues long. CDR3 region: CASSENGQGTYEQYF. The CDR3 DNA is TGTGCCAGCAGTGAAAATGGACAGGGGACCTACGAGCAGTACTTC.

The chain couples TRBV29-1 to TRBJ1-1; D remains unclear. Germline loops: CDR1 SQVTM, CDR2 ANQGSEA. This CDR3 comprises 10 residues. Trimming removed 7 bases at V and 1 base at J, with 4 bases between. CDR3 DNA: TGCAGCGGGGCGAACACTGAAGCTTTCTTT. It is translated as CSGANTEAFF.

The genes are TRBV5-4 and TRBJ2-5; 11 positions match TRBD1. In germline, CDR1 is SGHNT, CDR2 YYREEE (reference sequence). This CDR3 spans 16 amino acids. Germline trimming cut 4 bases from V and 2 bases from J; bases unmatched to any gene: 7. CDR3 protein: CASSVSGTGGQETQYF. CDR3 bases: TGTGCCAGCAGCGTTTCCGGGACAGGGGGACAAGAGACCCAGTACTTC.

This chain connects TRBV5-6 to TRBJ1-4, with a tentative D call TRBD1 (6 bases). V was pared by 3 bases and J by 4 bases, with 16 bases between. CDR3 size: 16 residues. Germline values: CDR1 SGHDT, CDR2 YYEEEE. CDR3 region: CASSSPLGGLNEKLFF. CDR3 in DNA: TGTGCCAGCAGCTCCCCCCTGGGGGGGCTTAATGAAAAACTGTTTTTT.

The chain carries TRBV29-1 and TRBJ1-2; no reliable D call. V dropped 3 bases and J dropped 13 bases, with 6 bases sitting between them. The germline gives CDR1 SQVTM, CDR2 ANQGSEA. The CDR3 spans 8 residues. The CDR3 sequence is CSVDCRTF. The DNA for the CDR3 is TGCAGCGTTGATTGTCGCACCTTC.

In the case of this clone: Other nucleotide sequences from this sample produce the same CDR3. The J gene is TRBJ2-1, the V gene TRBV13; no definite D call. Germline V CDR1 and CDR2: PRHDT, FYEKMQ (reference sequence). V was cut by 5 bases and J by 7 bases, with 9 bases left in between. The CDR3 extends over 12 amino acids. CDR3 in amino acids: CASSLRVNEQFF. CDR3 bases: TGTGCCAGCAGCCTCCGGGTGAATGAGCAGTTCTTC. The whole variable domain, remainder taken from reference TRBV13 and TRBJ2-1, is AAGVIQSPRHLIKEKRETATLKCYPIPRHDTVYWYQQGPGQDPQFLISFYEKMQSDKGSIPDRFSAQQFSDYHSELNMSSLELGDSALYFCASSLRVNEQFFGPGTRLTVL.

DNA for the CDR3: TGTGCCAGCAGCTTGGCCTTGGAGGGCCAGCCCCAGCATTTT. The encoded protein is CASSLALEGQPQHF. This rearrangement joins TRBV5-6 to TRBJ1-5; D gene ambiguous. The CDR3 is made up of 14 amino acids. Per the germline V gene, CDR1 is SGHDT and CDR2 is YYEEEE. Deletions cut 0 bases from V and 7 bases from J, with 11 bases between.

This chain links TRBV4-1 with TRBJ2-3; D is ambiguous. Trimming left V 0 bases short and J 0 bases short, with 13 bases between. CDR1 is MGHRA and CDR2 is YSYEKL in the germline V gene. The CDR3 has 17 amino acids. Written as DNA, the CDR3 is TGCGCCAGCAGCCAAGATGGTGGCGGAGCTAGCACAGATACGCAGTATTTT. Protein sequence: CASSQDGGGASTDTQYF.

The genes are TRBV4-1 and TRBJ2-7, with TRBD2 identical over 13 bases. CDR1 and CDR2 (germline): MGHRA, YSYEKL. The V gene end was trimmed by 1 base and the J gene end by 5 bases; junction bases not matched to a gene: 5. This CDR3 has 16 amino acids. CDR3 coding DNA: TGCGCCAGCAGCCAAGTTGGGACTAGCGGGATCGACGAGCAGTACTTC. It encodes CASSQVGTSGIDEQYF.

V and J are TRBV11-2 and TRBJ1-1; D remains ambiguous. V was cut by 2 bases and J by 8 bases, with 18 bases left in between. This CDR3 is built from 15 residues. CDR1 and CDR2 (germline): SGHAT, FQNNGV. The CDR3 loop is CASSLPRRGIVEAFF. As DNA, the CDR3 is TGTGCCAGCAGCTTACCACGTAGAGGGATCGTCGAAGCTTTCTTT.

This chain joins TRBV27 and TRBJ2-2; the D is unclear. The CDR3 has 17 amino acids. V shed 0 bases and J shed 0 bases, with 11 bases lying between them. Germline lookup yields CDR1 MNHEY and CDR2 SMNVEV (reference sequence). In DNA, the CDR3 is TGTGCCAGCAGTTTATCAGTAGGAGACGCGAACACCGGGGAGCTGTTTTTT. Its translation is CASSLSVGDANTGELFF.

V is TRBV11-2 and J is TRBJ2-3, with D possibly being TRBD1 or TRBD2 (5 bases each). The CDR3 length is 15 residues. Trimming took off 5 bases at V and 6 bases at J, with 18 bases between the two ends. Germline CDR1 is SGHAT and CDR2 is FQNNGV. The CDR3 loop is CASSPNWGSHDTQYF. The CDR3 nucleotides are TGTGCCAGCAGCCCCAATTGGGGGAGTCATGATACGCAGTATTTT. The full variable domain, its missing parts supplied by reference TRBV11-2 and TRBJ2-3, is EAGVAQSPRYKIIEKRQSVAFWCNPISGHATLYWYQQILGQGPKLLIQFQNNGVVDDSQLPKDRFSAERLKGVDSTLKIQPAKLEDSAVYLCASSPNWGSHDTQYFGPGTRLTVL.

The V and J genes are TRBV13 and TRBJ2-1; D is perhaps TRBD1 (6 bases). Trimming stripped 5 bases from V and 6 bases from J, with 17 bases between. The CDR3 loop spans 15 amino acids. CDR1 is PRHDT, CDR2 FYEKMQ, per germline (reference sequence). The CDR3, as DNA: TGTGCCAGCAGCACTAGGGGGTCTCCCGTCAATGAGCAGTTCTTC. It translates to CASSTRGSPVNEQFF.

The rearrangement uses TRBV5-6 and TRBJ1-4; D is undetermined. The V end was cut by 0 bases, the J end by 8 bases, with 11 bases between. Per germline, CDR1 SGHDT and CDR2 YYEEEE. This CDR3 spans 14 amino acids. CDR3: CASSLAVEREKLFF. The CDR3 DNA is TGTGCCAGCAGCTTGGCCGTGGAGCGAGAAAAACTGTTTTTT.

The genes are TRBV21-1 and TRBJ2-3. TRBV21-1 is a pseudogene locus. CDR3 length: 16 amino acids. CDR3 loop: CASSHAQREPTDTQYF. In nucleotides, the CDR3 is TGTGCCAGCAGCCATGCTCAAAGGGAACCCACAGATACGCAGTATTTT.

The chain uses TRBV5-3 and TRBJ2-7, with D hard to call. TRBV5-3 is an ORF, and what it does is uncertain. Trimming stripped 0 bases from V and 2 bases from J, with 9 bases between. CDR3 length: 14 amino acids. CDR3 sequence (DNA): TGTGCCAGAAGCTTGGACGGCCTAACCTACGAGCAGTACTTC. It yields the protein CARSLDGLTYEQYF.

V gene TRBV7-9 combines with J gene TRBJ2-7; the match to TRBD1 covers 9 bases. The germline CDR1 and CDR2 sequences are SEHNR and FQNEAQ (reference sequence). V was clipped by 0 bases and J by 6 bases; unmatched bases: 9. The CDR3 length is 16 residues. The DNA of the CDR3 is TGTGCCAGCAGCTTAGCCCCGGGACAGGGACCGGGCGAGCAGTACTTC. Its translation is CASSLAPGQGPGEQYF.

The rearrangement joins TRBV27 to TRBJ2-1; TRBD1 might be the D (5 bases). The CDR3 is made up of 17 amino acids. Trimming removed 2 bases from V and 2 bases from J, with 16 bases in between. The germline CDR1 and CDR2 sequences are MNHEY and SMNVEV (reference sequence). CDR3 sequence reads: CASSLESGSIAYNEQFF. CDR3 nucleotides: TGTGCCAGCAGTTTAGAATCAGGGTCCATCGCCTACAATGAGCAGTTCTTC.

The V call is TRBV7-2, the J call TRBJ2-7; no definite D call. The germline gives CDR1 SGHTA, CDR2 FQGNSA. This CDR3 is built from 17 residues. V was trimmed by 1 base and J by 2 bases, leaving 18 bases between them. The CDR3 is CASSLDVRTPPPYEQYF. DNA of the CDR3: TGTGCCAGCAGCTTAGACGTCAGGACCCCCCCGCCCTACGAGCAGTACTTC. Variable domain in full (rest from reference TRBV7-2 and TRBJ2-7): GAGVSQSPSNKVTEKGKDVELRCDPISGHTALYWYRQSLGQGLEFLIYFQGNSAPDKSGLPSDRFSAERTGGSVSTLTIQRTQQEDSAVYLCASSLDVRTPPPYEQYFGPGTRLTVT.

This rearrangement joins TRBV7-9 to TRBJ2-5; 11 nucleotides match TRBD2. The CDR3 totals 16 residues. In germline, CDR1 is SEHNR, CDR2 FQNEAQ (reference sequence). The junction had 6 bases not matched to a gene; V was cut back by 5 bases and J by 1 base. The CDR3: CASSPASGGLQETQYF. CDR3 in DNA: TGTGCCAGCAGCCCGGCTAGCGGGGGGCTCCAAGAGACCCAGTACTTC.